This paragraph reports one T cell receptor (beta chain). Its antigen has not been determined. No qualities accompany the bases; no much larger clone lies one base away. Receptor amplification or capture employed 5' RACE. A second roughly 7 to 11 cycle PCR used a sample-barcoded 5' primer and a J-beta primer mix. A unique molecular identifier was introduced onto each TCR beta cDNA molecule by a template-switch 5' adaptor carrying 12 random nucleotides. Each sample yielded at least 2.5 million CDR3-containing paired-end reads. First-strand cDNA synthesis was performed from all RNA using the Mint cDNA synthesis kit, with priming by a TRBC-specific oligonucleotide. Following uracil-DNA glycosylase treatment, all cDNA underwent a first 18-cycle PCR with the universal primers M1SS and BC2_uni_R. The original pipeline was this. For normalization, 1 million high-quality reads were randomly selected from each sample, with every read carrying a distinct molecular identifier. Reads sharing molecular identifiers were discarded rather than binned into consensus sequences. CDR3 identification, clonotype clustering and error correction used MiTCR with a Q25 quality threshold and the strictest error-elimination algorithm. A nonparametric unseen species model using Euler transformation provided a lower-bound estimate of total TCR beta diversity. TCRdb ran its own pipeline on the public reads, namely fastp trimming at Q25 and MiXCR clone calling, and kept in-frame beta chains. Here each entry gathers all rows of one CDR3 protein and keeps the most common genes and DNA. TCRdb's processing, not the authors' own work, is the source of the V and J calls. In all, the sample holds around 1,800,000 distinct CDR3 sequences, and approximately 39% of those were seen once. The leading ten clones occupy about 21% of the sample.

The CDR3 spans 17 residues, from the cysteine through the phenylalanine. This entry keeps only the CDR3 DNA: 51 bases, framed from base 1. Trimming accounts for 5 bases at V and 8 bases at J, while the number of junction bases matched to no gene is 10. From a lookup of the germline V gene, CDR1 and CDR2 are SGHRS and YFSETQ. Donors were a few dozen systemically healthy Caucasian individuals from Russia aged roughly 6 to 90 years. Each donor gave approximately 9.4 milliliters of peripheral blood, drawn into EDTA-treated Vacutainer tubes. Ficoll-Paque density-gradient centrifugation was used to isolate PBMCs, with at least 7 million obtained per sample. Trizol reagent was used to extract total RNA from the PBMCs, yielding at least 6 micrograms per sample. Naive CD45RAhigh/CD27high T cell percentages were measured by flow cytometry on a PBMC aliquot from every donor. This record belongs to a study of blood T cells in healthy people across ages (dated by TCRdb to between 2014 and 2017). Study-wide context: Template switching captured roughly one uniquely barcoded TCR beta cDNA molecule per two T cells in model experiments. Using deep sequencing normalized with unique cDNA molecular identifiers, the study measured how TCR beta repertoire diversity changes with age. The donors were divided into four age groups: young (average approximately 17 years), middle-aged (about 39), aged (about 60) and long-lived (more than 75). Donors of different ages were randomly distributed across sequencing lanes to avoid experimental bias. The study analyzed two additional independent replicas of 1 million unique cDNA reads from the same blood draw for two donors, one aged 18 to 29 and one aged 80 or older.

Results the study describes overall, beyond this receptor: Because profiling used bulk unsorted PBMCs, naive and antigen-experienced compartments could not be compared conclusively. Donor CMV infection status was unknown, potentially confounding age-related changes in expanded clonotypes. Total diversity estimates from one million sequenced T cells were considered lower bounds and underestimates. As age increased, observed TCR beta diversity per million T cells dropped in a roughly linear way, and a significant reduction was already evident by age about 40. There was a strong correlation between observed TCR beta diversity and the percentage of naive T cells measured by flow cytometry. Compared with the aged group, the long-lived group had more naive CD4+ T cells, fewer expanded clones and increased TCR diversity, suggesting age selection.

In this chain, TRBV5-1 is recombined with TRBJ2-1, with 16 junctional bases fitting TRBD2. This receptor was identified in a human donor in good health. The source material was blood. Read as DNA, the sequence is TGCGCCAGCAGTGAAGGGACTAGCGGGGGGGATTTTGATGAGCAGTTCTTC. Its product reads: CASSEGTSGGDFDEQFF.